This is a list of T cell receptor beta chains from one sample in a study of follicular helper T cells after annual influenza vaccination. TCRdb keeps only in-frame clones here, not all; method: immunoSEQ multiplex PCR. The table records roughly 7,000 clones, around nine tenths of them present only once. The sequences come from CXCR5+ CD38- circulating T follicular helper cells from blood, collected 7 days after influenza vaccination. These receptors came from an adult who received the influenza vaccine. The CDR3 runs from the conserved cysteine through the conserved F or W. D genes are given only for firm matches. Rows give clone size only sometimes, using once, few, many, or a class for an expanded clone.

CDR3 DNA: TGTGCCAGCAGGAACAGACTTAACTATGGCTACACCTTC; CDR3 protein: CASRNRLNYGYTF; clone size: few; V gene: TRBV6-5; D gene: .; J gene: TRBJ1-2
CDR3 DNA: TGCGCCAGCAGCTCCGGGACAGGGGAAAGTGGCTACACCTTC; CDR3 protein: CASSSGTGESGYTF; clone size: .; V gene: TRBV5-1; D gene: TRBD1; J gene: TRBJ1-2
CDR3 DNA: TGCAGCGTTGAAGGGGGGGTTCGCACAGATACGCAGTATTTT; CDR3 protein: CSVEGGVRTDTQYF; clone size: .; V gene: TRBV29-1; D gene: .; J gene: TRBJ2-3
CDR3 DNA: TGCGCCAGCAGACCTATAGCGGGAAGCTACGAGCAGTACTTC; CDR3 protein: CASRPIAGSYEQYF; clone size: .; V gene: TRBV4-1; D gene: TRBD2; J gene: TRBJ2-7
CDR3 DNA: TGCGCCAGCAGCGAGATATTAGGACCCTACGAGCAGTACTTC; CDR3 protein: CASSEILGPYEQYF; clone size: .; V gene: TRBV10-1; D gene: .; J gene: TRBJ2-7
CDR3 DNA: TGCGCCAGCAGCGCCGGACAGGCGATAAATGAAAAACTGTTTTTT; CDR3 protein: CASSAGQAINEKLFF; clone size: .; V gene: TRBV5-1; D gene: TRBD1; J gene: TRBJ1-4
CDR3 DNA: TGTGCCAGCAGGGGTAGTGGGATCGACGAGCAGTACTTC; CDR3 protein: CASRGSGIDEQYF; clone size: .; V gene: TRBV6-1; D gene: .; J gene: TRBJ2-7
CDR3 DNA: TGTGCCTGGAGCGGGGGTGGGGGTCAGCCCCAGCATTTT; CDR3 protein: CAWSGGGGQPQHF; clone size: .; V gene: TRBV30; D gene: .; J gene: TRBJ1-5
CDR3 DNA: TGTGCCAGCAGCTTGGGGTTGAACCCGACTGGGTCCGGGGAGCTGTTTTTT; CDR3 protein: CASSLGLNPTGSGELFF; clone size: .; V gene: TRBV7-9; D gene: .; J gene: TRBJ2-2
CDR3 DNA: TGTGCCATCCTCGTGGGTAGCACAGATACGCAGTATTTT; CDR3 protein: CAILVGSTDTQYF; clone size: once; V gene: TRBV6-1; D gene: .; J gene: TRBJ2-3
CDR3 DNA: TGTGCCAGCACCCTTTACGGGAGCAGCTACAATGAGCAGTTCTTC; CDR3 protein: CASTLYGSSYNEQFF; clone size: .; V gene: TRBV7-9; D gene: .; J gene: TRBJ2-1
CDR3 DNA: TGTGCCAGCAGCGTTGGGACAGGGACAAAGTATGGCTACACCTTC; CDR3 protein: CASSVGTGTKYGYTF; clone size: once; V gene: TRBV9; D gene: TRBD1; J gene: TRBJ1-2
CDR3 DNA: TGTGCCAGCAGTGTACAGGGGCAAGGTGAGACCCAGTACTTC; CDR3 protein: CASSVQGQGETQYF; clone size: .; V gene: TRBV6-1; D gene: TRBD1; J gene: TRBJ2-5
CDR3 DNA: TGTGCCAGCAGCCCCACAGGGGGTCGAATAAGGGCCCAGCATTTT; CDR3 protein: CASSPTGGRIRAQHF; clone size: .; V gene: TRBV28; D gene: TRBD1; J gene: TRBJ1-5
CDR3 DNA: TGTGCCTGGTGCTCAGGGGGCGGTCAGCCCCAGCATTTT; CDR3 protein: CAWCSGGGQPQHF; clone size: .; V gene: TRBV30; D gene: TRBD1; J gene: TRBJ1-5
CDR3 DNA: TGTGCCACCAGCAGAGCAGGGGAGTCATACAATGAGCAGTTCTTC; CDR3 protein: CATSRAGESYNEQFF; clone size: .; V gene: TRBV15; D gene: .; J gene: TRBJ2-1
CDR3 DNA: TGTGCCAGCAGTTCCCAAGGGGGGGAGACCCAGTACTTC; CDR3 protein: CASSSQGGETQYF; clone size: .; V gene: TRBV27; D gene: .; J gene: TRBJ2-5
CDR3 DNA: TGTGCCAGCAGCTTACCCAATCAGCCCCAGCATTTT; CDR3 protein: CASSLPNQPQHF; clone size: few; V gene: TRBV7-6; D gene: .; J gene: TRBJ1-5
CDR3 DNA: TGTGCCAGCTCACCACCTTTCAGAAACACTGAAGCTTTCTTT; CDR3 protein: CASSPPFRNTEAFF; clone size: .; V gene: TRBV18; D gene: .; J gene: TRBJ1-1
CDR3 DNA: TGCAGCGTTTCGACAGGGTTGATCCAATCCGGGCAGCCCCAGCATTTT; CDR3 protein: CSVSTGLIQSGQPQHF; clone size: .; V gene: TRBV29-1; D gene: TRBD1; J gene: TRBJ1-5
CDR3 DNA: TGTGCCAGCAGTGAATACGGCCGGGAGACCCAGTACTTC; CDR3 protein: CASSEYGRETQYF; clone size: .; V gene: TRBV25-1; D gene: .; J gene: TRBJ2-5
CDR3 DNA: TGTGCCAGCAGCTCAGGACCGAGGGCCTCTGGGGCCAACGTCCTGACTTTC; CDR3 protein: CASSSGPRASGANVLTF; clone size: .; V gene: TRBV5-5; D gene: .; J gene: TRBJ2-6
CDR3 DNA: TGTGCCAGCAGTTTGCGGCAGGGAGCTTTCTTT; CDR3 protein: CASSLRQGAFF; clone size: .; V gene: TRBV28; D gene: .; J gene: TRBJ1-1
CDR3 DNA: TGTGCCAGCAGCTTAGCCCAGGGTCACACTGAAGCTTTCTTT; CDR3 protein: CASSLAQGHTEAFF; clone size: .; V gene: TRBV7-9; D gene: .; J gene: TRBJ1-1
CDR3 DNA: TGTGCCAGCAGTGAAGAGGTAGCGGGGGCCTACGAGCAGTACTTC; CDR3 protein: CASSEEVAGAYEQYF; clone size: .; V gene: TRBV6-1; D gene: TRBD2; J gene: TRBJ2-7
CDR3 DNA: TGCGCCAGCACGGAGGGAAACTATGGCTACACCTTC; CDR3 protein: CASTEGNYGYTF; clone size: .; V gene: TRBV5-1; D gene: .; J gene: TRBJ1-2
CDR3 DNA: TGCGCCAGCAGCCGAGGAGGAGGGACTCCGTCCTACGAGCAGTACTTC; CDR3 protein: CASSRGGGTPSYEQYF; clone size: .; V gene: TRBV4-1; D gene: .; J gene: TRBJ2-7
CDR3 DNA: TGTGCCAGCACCCCCCTAGCGGACTACACAGATACGCAGTATTTT; CDR3 protein: CASTPLADYTDTQYF; clone size: .; V gene: TRBV28; D gene: TRBD2; J gene: TRBJ2-3
CDR3 DNA: TGTGCCAGCAGCCAAACAGGGGTTGGAAACACCATATATTTT; CDR3 protein: CASSQTGVGNTIYF; clone size: .; V gene: TRBV5-4; D gene: TRBD1; J gene: TRBJ1-3
CDR3 DNA: TGTGCCAGCAGTTACTCATTCGGACAGCAAGAGACCCAGTACTTC; CDR3 protein: CASSYSFGQQETQYF; clone size: once; V gene: TRBV6-5; D gene: .; J gene: TRBJ2-5
CDR3 DNA: TGCGCCAGCAGCCTCGGGACTAGCGGTTTCCAAGAGACCCAGTACTTC; CDR3 protein: CASSLGTSGFQETQYF; clone size: .; V gene: TRBV5-1; D gene: TRBD2; J gene: TRBJ2-5
CDR3 DNA: TGTGCCAGCAGCTTAGGCGGACAGGGTTACAATGAGCAGTTCTTC; CDR3 protein: CASSLGGQGYNEQFF; clone size: .; V gene: TRBV7-9; D gene: TRBD1; J gene: TRBJ2-1
CDR3 DNA: TGTGCCATCAGAGGGACTAGCGGTACGCAGTATTTT; CDR3 protein: CAIRGTSGTQYF; clone size: .; V gene: TRBV10-3; D gene: TRBD2; J gene: TRBJ2-3
CDR3 DNA: TGTGCCATCAGTGAGGGGGGCGGGGCCGGGGAGCTGTTTTTT; CDR3 protein: CAISEGGGAGELFF; clone size: once; V gene: TRBV10-3; D gene: .; J gene: TRBJ2-2
CDR3 DNA: TGTGCCAGCAGCTTATTGGACAGGGGAGCTGAAGCTTTCTTT; CDR3 protein: CASSLLDRGAEAFF; clone size: .; V gene: TRBV7-9; D gene: TRBD1; J gene: TRBJ1-1
CDR3 DNA: TGTGCCAGCCTCGATCTTAGAATCCAGAAAGAGACCCAGTACTTC; CDR3 protein: CASLDLRIQKETQYF; clone size: .; V gene: TRBV6-1; D gene: .; J gene: TRBJ2-5
CDR3 DNA: TGTGCCACCAGCGGACAGACGAACACTGAAGCTTTCTTT; CDR3 protein: CATSGQTNTEAFF; clone size: .; V gene: TRBV15; D gene: .; J gene: TRBJ1-1
CDR3 DNA: TGTGCCAGCAGTTTAGTCAGGGCTAGCACAGATACGCAGTATTTT; CDR3 protein: CASSLVRASTDTQYF; clone size: .; V gene: TRBV27; D gene: .; J gene: TRBJ2-3
CDR3 DNA: TGTGCCAGCAGCTTGGTCGGGGGCGGGCAGTTCTTC; CDR3 protein: CASSLVGGGQFF; clone size: once; V gene: TRBV5-4; D gene: .; J gene: TRBJ2-1
CDR3 DNA: TGTGCCAGCAGTTATGGACAGACCGCTAATGAAAAACTGTTTTTT; CDR3 protein: CASSYGQTANEKLFF; clone size: .; V gene: TRBV11-2; D gene: .; J gene: TRBJ1-4
CDR3 DNA: TGTGCCAGCAGCTTGACACGGGATCTCGAGCAGTACTTC; CDR3 protein: CASSLTRDLEQYF; clone size: .; V gene: TRBV5-4; D gene: .; J gene: TRBJ2-7
CDR3 DNA: TGCGCCAGCAGCCAAGTAACTAGTTCTGTAAATGAGCAGTTCTTC; CDR3 protein: CASSQVTSSVNEQFF; clone size: .; V gene: TRBV4-3; D gene: .; J gene: TRBJ2-1
CDR3 DNA: TGTGCCAGCAGCTTAAAGGTCGGGATCACTGAAGCTTTCTTT; CDR3 protein: CASSLKVGITEAFF; clone size: .; V gene: TRBV7-3; D gene: .; J gene: TRBJ1-1
CDR3 DNA: TGTGCCAGCAGTACCCTTGGACAGGGGGCAGGTGAAGCTTTCTTT; CDR3 protein: CASSTLGQGAGEAFF; clone size: .; V gene: TRBV25-1; D gene: TRBD1; J gene: TRBJ1-1
CDR3 DNA: TGCGCCAGCGCAGGGCTGACAGGGGGCACAGATACGCAGTATTTT; CDR3 protein: CASAGLTGGTDTQYF; clone size: .; V gene: TRBV4-1; D gene: TRBD1; J gene: TRBJ2-3
CDR3 DNA: TGTGCCAGTAGTGCGGACTTAGGGGACACTGAAGCTTTCTTT; CDR3 protein: CASSADLGDTEAFF; clone size: .; V gene: TRBV19; D gene: .; J gene: TRBJ1-1
CDR3 DNA: TGTGCCAGCAGCGAAGGCCCAGGGAATCAGCCCCAGCATTTT; CDR3 protein: CASSEGPGNQPQHF; clone size: .; V gene: TRBV5-4; D gene: .; J gene: TRBJ1-5
CDR3 DNA: TGTGCCAGCAGCTTAGCGTACAGGAACACTGAAGCTTTCTTT; CDR3 protein: CASSLAYRNTEAFF; clone size: once; V gene: TRBV7-2; D gene: .; J gene: TRBJ1-1
CDR3 DNA: TGTGCCAGCAGCTTAGGCGTCGATGCAACTAATGAAAAACTGTTTTTT; CDR3 protein: CASSLGVDATNEKLFF; clone size: .; V gene: TRBV7-9; D gene: .; J gene: TRBJ1-4
CDR3 DNA: TGTGCCTGTACAACAGGGGACAATCAGCCCCAGCATTTT; CDR3 protein: CACTTGDNQPQHF; clone size: .; V gene: TRBV30; D gene: TRBD1; J gene: TRBJ1-5
CDR3 DNA: TGTGCCAGCTCACCACCGGGGCGTGTCGGAACCAGCTCCTACAATGAGCAGTTCTTC; CDR3 protein: CASSPPGRVGTSSYNEQFF; clone size: .; V gene: TRBV18; D gene: .; J gene: TRBJ2-1
CDR3 DNA: TGTGCCAGTAGTATAGATCCCATCTATACGCAGTATTTT; CDR3 protein: CASSIDPIYTQYF; clone size: .; V gene: TRBV19; D gene: .; J gene: TRBJ2-3
CDR3 DNA: TGTGCCAGCAGCTTAGGCAGGTCGAGGTACAATGAGCAGTTCTTC; CDR3 protein: CASSLGRSRYNEQFF; clone size: .; V gene: TRBV7-2; D gene: .; J gene: TRBJ2-1
CDR3 DNA: TGTGCCAGCAGTTTCGCCGGGACAGGCATAAATGAAAAACTGTTTTTT; CDR3 protein: CASSFAGTGINEKLFF; clone size: once; V gene: TRBV28; D gene: TRBD1; J gene: TRBJ1-4
CDR3 DNA: TGTGCCATCAGTGATGAGTACAGGGGAGGCAATCAGCCCCAGCATTTT; CDR3 protein: CAISDEYRGGNQPQHF; clone size: .; V gene: TRBV10-3; D gene: TRBD1; J gene: TRBJ1-5
CDR3 DNA: TGTGCCAGCAGCCGGGACAGGGCCGGCGAGCAGTACTTC; CDR3 protein: CASSRDRAGEQYF; clone size: .; V gene: TRBV7-3; D gene: TRBD1; J gene: TRBJ2-7
CDR3 DNA: TGTGCCAGCAGCCTGAGACAGGGGGTTGACTACGAGCAGTACTTC; CDR3 protein: CASSLRQGVDYEQYF; clone size: .; V gene: TRBV11-3; D gene: TRBD1; J gene: TRBJ2-7
CDR3 DNA: TGTGCCAGCAGCACCCCGACAGGGTCAGCTTTCTTT; CDR3 protein: CASSTPTGSAFF; clone size: .; V gene: TRBV5-6; D gene: TRBD1; J gene: TRBJ1-1
CDR3 DNA: TGTGCCAGCAGTTTCCCCCCCACCAGGGCGGGGGCAGAAGAGACCCAGTACTTC; CDR3 protein: CASSFPPTRAGAEETQYF; clone size: .; V gene: TRBV28; D gene: .; J gene: TRBJ2-5
CDR3 DNA: TGTGCCAGCAGCTTCGCAGGGGGAGTTGATGGCTACACCTTC; CDR3 protein: CASSFAGGVDGYTF; clone size: .; V gene: TRBV7-9; D gene: TRBD1; J gene: TRBJ1-2